Presented here are 12 T cell receptor beta chains from one specimen sequenced in a study of CD4 T cells in relation to SARS-CoV-2 and coronaviruses (dated by TCRdb to about 2021). Library creation used the immunoSEQ multiplex PCR assay. This immuneACCESS table, as held by TCRdb, lists in-frame sequences with V and J called but not all clones. Of the missing ones, under half trace to an unresolved V gene in checked studies; the others have no known cause. For this sample the table gives nearly 25,000 clones, of which more than 60% were detected only once. The ten largest account for around 18% of the sample. CD4+ T cells from unexposed donors were collected before the COVID-19 pandemic (2011-2018). After less than 13 days of culture, CD4+ T cells were isolated with the EasySep CD4+ T cell isolation kit. Their antigens are not known. Sequenced sample: CD4+ T cells from PBMCs, cultured in vitro. These receptors all stem from a human donor in good health.

The CDR3 nucleotides are TGCGCCAGCAGTGCGGGGGTGAACACTGAAGCTTTCTTT. Its protein is CASSAGVNTEAFF. This chain connects TRBV10-1 to TRBJ1-1; D may be TRBD1 (5 bases). The length of the CDR3 is 13 residues. Germline-derived CDR1 and CDR2 are WNHNN and SYGVQD (reference sequence). Trimming left V 4 bases short and J 0 bases short, with 6 bases between.

The V gene is TRBV15, the J gene TRBJ1-3, with 7 bases fitting TRBD1. Germline CDR1 is LNHNV and CDR2 is YYDKDF (reference sequence). CDR3 length: 17 residues. V lost 1 base to trimming and J lost 0 bases; unmatched junction nucleotides: 6. The CDR3 spells CATSRATGFSSGNTIYF. CDR3 in DNA: TGTGCCACCAGCAGAGCGACAGGGTTCAGCTCTGGAAACACCATATATTTT. Full variable domain (remainder filled in from reference TRBV15 and TRBJ1-3): DAMVIQNPRYQVTQFGKPVTLSCSQTLNHNVMYWYQQKSSQAPKLLFHYYDKDFNNEADTPDNFQSRRPNTSFCFLDIRSPGLGDTAMYLCATSRATGFSSGNTIYFGEGSWLTVV.

The chain is built from TRBV27 and TRBJ2-3; D is uncertain. The CDR3 spans 12 residues. Germline V gene lookup returns CDR1 MNHEY and CDR2 SMNVEV (reference sequence). Between the trimmed V and J ends, which lost 5 bases and 2 bases, there was a span of 5 bases. In DNA, the CDR3 is TGTGCCAGCAGTACATACACAGATACGCAGTATTTT. Its protein is CASSTYTDTQYF.

The CDR3 DNA is TGTGCCAGCAGTCGCGACGGGCAGTATGGCTACACCTTC. Amino acid sequence: CASSRDGQYGYTF. The V call is TRBV6-5, the J call TRBJ1-2; D is uncertain. V was shortened by 5 bases and J by 5 bases, with 12 bases between the two germline ends. The CDR3 is 13 residues long. The germline V gene has CDR1 MNHEY and CDR2 SVGAGI.

V gene TRBV5-1 combines with J gene TRBJ1-4, with 9 bases identical to TRBD1. CDR3 length: 19 residues. The junction had 21 bases not matched to a gene; V was cut back by 4 bases and J by 8 bases. Germline values: CDR1 SGHRS, CDR2 YFSETQ. As DNA, the CDR3 is TGCGCCAGCAGCCGAAACCCCGGACAGGGGCTTGGGAGGAGGGAAAAACTGTTTTTT. It codes for CASSRNPGQGLGRREKLFF.

The chain has TRBV3-1 (or the pseudogene TRBV3-2) and TRBJ1-1, with a tentative D call TRBD1 (6 bases). Trimming took 4 bases from V and 1 from J, leaving 10 bases between them. The CDR3 covers 14 residues. CDR1 LGHDT and CDR2 YNNKEL come from the germline V gene (reference sequence). The CDR3 reads CASSLGQRNTEAFF. For the CDR3, the DNA is TGTGCCAGCAGCCTAGGACAGAGGAACACTGAAGCTTTCTTT.

The genes are TRBV15 and TRBJ2-6; no clear D gene. Trimming took 0 bases from V and 2 from J, leaving 11 bases between them. Germline lookup yields CDR1 LNHNV and CDR2 YYDKDF (reference sequence). The CDR3 loop spans 17 amino acids. The CDR3 nucleotides are TGTGCCACCAGCAGAGATATAGGCGGAACTGGGGCCAACGTCCTGACTTTC. Amino acids: CATSRDIGGTGANVLTF.

The genes are TRBV11-2 and TRBJ2-7; a possible D gene is TRBD2 (6 bases). Trimming shortened V by 3 bases and J by 0 bases, and 9 bases separated the two germline ends. CDR1 SGHAT and CDR2 FQNNGV come from the germline V gene. The CDR3 length is 14 residues. The CDR3 nucleotides read TGTGCCAGCAGCTTCTTCGGGAGCTCCTACGAGCAGTACTTC. Protein: CASSFFGSSYEQYF.

This clone showed up just a few times. The chain couples TRBV18 to TRBJ2-6, with 7 bases lining up with TRBD1. Germline CDR1 and CDR2: KGHSH and LQKENI. This CDR3 comprises 17 residues. Germline trimming cut 6 bases from V and 0 bases from J; bases unmatched to any gene: 8. CDR3 sequence reads: CASSETGISSGANVLTF. The CDR3, as DNA: TGTGCCAGCTCCGAGACAGGGATAAGCTCTGGGGCCAACGTCCTGACTTTC.

V usage is TRBV18 and J usage is TRBJ2-6, with D perhaps TRBD1 (6 bases). Germline CDR1 is KGHSH and CDR2 is LQKENI. Trimming took 4 bases from V and 1 from J, leaving 14 bases between them. The CDR3 extends over 17 amino acids. The CDR3 region is CASSLLTTGSGANVLTF. The DNA of the CDR3 is TGTGCCAGCTCACTACTTACCACAGGGTCTGGGGCCAACGTCCTGACTTTC.

This clone rates as large (0.1 to 1%). The J gene is TRBJ1-2, the V gene TRBV6-1; 9 bases are shared with TRBD1. Looked up from germline, CDR1 is MNHNS and CDR2 is SASEGT. CDR3 length: 16 residues. Unmatched junction bases numbered 14, after V lost 2 bases and J lost 10 bases. The CDR3 loop is CASSEHDSGQGLTYTF. CDR3 nucleotide sequence: TGTGCCAGCAGTGAACATGACTCGGGACAGGGTTTGACCTACACCTTC.

This chain joins TRBV25-1 and TRBJ2-3; D perhaps matches TRBD2 (5 bases). CDR3 size: 14 residues. Germline V gives CDR1 MGHDK, CDR2 SYGVNS. V was pared by 4 bases and J by 8 bases, with 16 bases between. The CDR3 is CASSGANAGGTQYF. The CDR3 nucleotides are TGTGCCAGCAGTGGGGCTAATGCGGGTGGTACGCAGTATTTT.